The rows below give T cell receptor beta chains drawn from one sample of a study of T cell changes during pregnancy in multiple sclerosis. TCRdb's table, derived via immunoSEQ multiplex PCR, lists solely in-frame clones and lacks some. This table holds about 28,000 clones, around nine tenths found once. The specimen comprised CD4+ T cells from peripheral blood mononuclear cells, sampled in the first trimester of pregnancy. These receptors all come from a female donor in good health, enrolled as a control in a pregnancy study. Each CDR3 is given with its conserved first and last residue.

>TRBJ2-7|TRBV5-4
CASSFRGHEQYF
>TRBJ2-2|TRBV7-9
CASSQTTGTGWPGELFF
>TRBJ2-1|TRBV27
CASSPAWTSGRNEQFF
>TRBJ2-7|TRBV6-5
CASSYPSSGYYEQYF
>TRBJ1-6|TRBV25-1
CASSDSGYSPLHF
>TRBJ1-1|TRBV27
CASSLKGGNTEAFF
>TRBJ2-3|TRBV28
CASSGGGTQYF
>TRBJ2-7|TRBV7-9
CASSAGLYEQYF
>TRBJ2-5|TRBV2
CASSEVTGGRETQYF
>TRBJ2-1|TRBV28
CASSLTSGRNEQFF
>TRBJ1-5|TRBV7-9
CASSLGELGNQPQHF
>TRBJ1-1|TRBV2
CASSERGNTEAFF
>TRBJ2-7|TRBV11-2
CASSYNSGRRDEQYF
>TRBJ2-6|TRBV2
CASTLGGGANVLTF